This TCR beta chain was sequenced in a study of T cell repertoires in cytomegalovirus infection. Germline-derived CDR1 and CDR2 are SGHVS and FQNEAQ. With 1 base clipped from V and 4 bases from J, the junction kept 10 bases outside the gene matches. This CDR3 is built from 17 residues. A note on this clonotype: What it binds is unknown.

TCRdb called the reads again in MiXCR, with one record for every CDR3 protein. The sample has some 700,000 distinct CDR3 sequences; 30% to 40% are singletons. This sequence originates from a human donor in good health (CMV status not recorded). Some clones in this sample may be carry-over from other donors' samples. J is TRBJ2-3 and V is TRBV7-8; TRBD2 agrees at 8 bases. The sequencing used cultured PBMCs, collected from culture after CMV antigen stimulation. CDR3 DNA sequence: TGTGCCAGCAGCTTAGGGCGAGCGGGGGTCAATTCAGATACGCAGTATTTT. This encodes CASSLGRAGVNSDTQYF.